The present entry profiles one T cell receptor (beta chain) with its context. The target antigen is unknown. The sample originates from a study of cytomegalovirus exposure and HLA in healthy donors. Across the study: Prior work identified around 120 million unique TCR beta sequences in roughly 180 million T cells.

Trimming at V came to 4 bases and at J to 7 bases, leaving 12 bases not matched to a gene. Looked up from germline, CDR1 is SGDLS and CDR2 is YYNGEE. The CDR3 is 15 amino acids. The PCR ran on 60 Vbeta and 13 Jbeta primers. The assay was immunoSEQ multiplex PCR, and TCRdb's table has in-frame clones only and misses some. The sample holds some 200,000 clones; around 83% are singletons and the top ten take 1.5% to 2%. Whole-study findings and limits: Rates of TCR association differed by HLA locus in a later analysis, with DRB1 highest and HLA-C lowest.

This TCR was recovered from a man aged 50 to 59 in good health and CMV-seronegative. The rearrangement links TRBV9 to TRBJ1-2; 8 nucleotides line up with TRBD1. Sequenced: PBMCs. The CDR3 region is CASSTWTGSNSGYTF. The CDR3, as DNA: TGTGCCAGCAGCACGTGGACAGGGAGCAATAGTGGCTACACCTTC.